Many counts were recorded for the clone carrying this TCR beta chain. The target antigen is unknown. This sample was included in a study of spatial heterogeneity in lung cancer. The study's findings and limits: Nonsynonymous mutations, ubiquitous and regional, were tracked respectively by counts of ubiquitous and regional expanded TCRs. One measure, the expanded intratumoral alpha and beta TCR count, tracked tumor mutation counts.

Each CDR3 protein gets one entry after TCRdb re-called the 5' RACE reads with MiXCR. There are 15,000 to 20,000 distinct CDR3 sequences in the sample; 6.2% occur only once, and 6.8% lies in the top ten. Time point reported: sample taken at primary tumor resection. The receptor was isolated from a male donor with early-stage non-small cell lung cancer. Specimen: lung tumor tissue, collected at surgery.

CDR3 region: CASSQKPYAVSSYEQYF. The CDR3 DNA reads TGTGCCAGCAGCCAAAAGCCGTACGCGGTGAGCTCCTACGAGCAGTACTTC. J is TRBJ2-7 and V is TRBV4-2; D is unclear. The germline gives CDR1 LGHNA, CDR2 YNFKEQ. The CDR3 is made up of 17 amino acids. The V and J ends lost 2 bases and 0 bases respectively, with 17 bases between them.